This T cell receptor beta chain was found in a study of Ad26.COV2.S vaccination and SARS-CoV-2 variants (dated by TCRdb to 2020 to 2022). Background for the entire study: Vaccine-arm donors came from COV1001, a multicentre, randomized, double-blind, placebo-controlled phase I-IIa trial of Ad26.COV2.S in healthy adults. TCRbeta repertoire sequencing was used to assess the specificity and breadth of SARS-CoV-2-reactive T cell receptors after Ad26.COV2.S vaccination. Blinding of investigators to trial group allocation was maintained during experiments and outcome assessment. The TCR-sequenced set comprised about 32 samples: about 19 Ad26.COV2.S vaccine recipients, 5 placebo recipients and 8 SARS-CoV-2 convalescent individuals. Participants in the trial were split at random into five groups of five each, receiving low-dose or high-dose Ad26.COV2.S once or twice, or else placebo on both occasions. Ad26.COV2.S was administered intramuscularly at 5 x 10^10 or 1 x 10^11 viral particles, either as a single shot or as two shots given 56 days apart.

Read against the paper, the sample's treatment or condition label means: some 20 received Ad26.COV2.S at low or high dose, single or two shots; roughly five received placebo; per-sample allocation not given. For vaccine and placebo recipients, the sequenced repertoires came from samples collected on day 63 after the first injection. Between 29 July and 7 August 2020, Cohort 1b enrolled 20 to 30 adults aged 18-55 years at one site in Boston, USA. Ad26.COV2.S consisted of a replication-incompetent adenovirus type 26 vector by which a prefusion-stabilized SARS-CoV-2 spike protein from the original Wuhan strain was expressed. This clone was observed once. Its antigen is not yet known. Base qualities are not at hand, and no much larger clone is one base apart. Results the study describes overall, beyond this receptor: After vaccination, spike-specific CD8+ and CD4+ T cell responses were reported to show substantial breadth. Comparable non-spike TCR breadth was observed between vaccine and placebo recipients, consistent with only spike being contained in the vaccine. The study was not powered to compare responses between vaccine doses or regimens. According to the authors, total T cell responses may have been underestimated by the TCR breadth and depth analyses. Ad26.COV2.S recipients had higher spike-specific TCR breadth than placebo recipients (P = 0.0014).

TCRbeta CDR3 regions were sequenced with the immunoSEQ Assay. After extraction, genomic DNA underwent amplification by bias-controlled multiplex PCR, followed by high-throughput sequencing. The authors' analysis ran thus. To quantify the absolute abundance of every unique TCRbeta CDR3 region, sequences were collapsed and filtered. T cell fraction was estimated by normalizing TCRbeta template counts to usable DNA, with usable DNA measured through amplification of reference genes found in all nucleated cells. Repertoire TCRs were annotated as SARS-CoV-2-specific when V gene, CDR3 amino acid sequence and J gene were exactly matched to a known reactive TCR set. The reference SARS-CoV-2 TCR set came from MIRA and was filtered for enrichment in COVID-19-positive ImmuneCODE repertoires, removing public or cross-reactive TCRs. Using the MIRA antigens, annotated TCRs were further analysed by specific ORF or by position within an ORF. Depth was the summed frequency of annotated unique rearrangements, while breadth was defined as annotated unique rearrangements over total unique productive rearrangements. TCR breadth was compared between groups using two-sided Wilcoxon rank-sum tests. The clones in this table, taken by TCRdb from immuneACCESS, are in-frame only. Not every clone is retained; where verified, under half of the shortfall comes from an unresolved V gene, and the cause of the rest is unknown. D and trimming were read from the DNA, whereas the V and J calls and clone size are those reported in that table. Within this sample are about 350,000 clones, with about nine tenths of them counted one time only. The ten biggest clones cover 6.4% of the sample.

Taken from the germline V gene (reference sequence), the CDR1 and CDR2 loops are GTSNPN and SVGIG. From its cysteine to its phenylalanine, the CDR3 spans 16 amino acids. The sequence is cut down to CDR3 DNA, 48 bases in frame from base 1. Germline trimming: 6 bases from V, 3 bases from J; junction bases outside gene matches: 9. The receptor's source is a person between 18 and 65 years old who received the Ad26.COV2.S COVID-19 vaccine or a placebo. The chain was built from TRBV30 and TRBJ2-3, and 13 bases in between align with TRBD2. The sequenced sample was peripheral blood, obtained in a trial of Ad26.COV2.S vaccine versus placebo. The DNA sequence reads TGTGCCTGCCTATTGCCGACTAGCGGGGGGACAGATACGCAGTATTTT. The resulting protein is CACLLPTSGGTDTQYF. Beyond the CDR3, the reference TRBV30 and TRBJ2-3 genes provide the residues; the full variable domain reads: SQTIHQWPATLVQPVGSPLSLECTVEGTSNPNLYWYRQAAGRGLQLLFYSVGIGQISSEVPQNLSASRPQDRQFILSSKKLLLSDSGFYLCACLLPTSGGTDTQYFGPGTRLTVL.